Listed here are 12 T cell receptor beta chains from one sample, sequenced in a study of vaccination effects on CD4 cells after COVID-19. No antigen has been identified for these receptors. CD4+ T cells were isolated after around 10 days of culture. This table comes from immunoSEQ multiplex PCR, and its TCRdb copy is limited to in-frame clones, with some not included. The data show about 66,000 clones, with 55% to 75% seen just once and around 21% held by the top ten. This specimen was CD4+ T cells from PBMCs cultured without peptide, taken before COVID-19 vaccination. These receptor sequences come from a human donor who had a prior SARS-CoV-2 infection.

This clone was observed at least ten times. Other DNA sequences in the sample encode the same CDR3. The CDR3 DNA reads TGTGCCAGCAGTTTTCGGGGCACAGATACGCAGTATTTT. The encoded protein is CASSFRGTDTQYF. The chain links TRBV27 to TRBJ2-3; D is ambiguous. Per the germline V gene, CDR1 is MNHEY and CDR2 is SMNVEV (reference sequence). The CDR3 covers 13 residues. The V end was cut by 3 bases, the J end by 1 base, with 5 bases between.

The chain joins TRBV19 to TRBJ2-3; D is perhaps TRBD1 (6 bases). V was pared by 5 bases and J by 2 bases, with 11 bases between. Germline V gene lookup returns CDR1 LNHDA and CDR2 SQIVND (reference sequence). The CDR3 totals 14 residues. Here the CDR3 DNA reads TGTGCCAGTAGTCCTAACAGGGTCACAGATACGCAGTATTTT. Translation gives CASSPNRVTDTQYF.

This chain uses TRBV5-1 with TRBJ2-3; unclear D gene. Germline V CDR1 and CDR2: SGHRS, YFSETQ. Trimming took 7 bases from V and 1 from J, leaving 10 bases between them. This CDR3 has 13 amino acids. DNA for the CDR3: TGCGCCAGCGCCCGCCGGGGCACAGATACGCAGTATTTT. Its translation: CASARRGTDTQYF.

The rearrangement links TRBV4-1 to TRBJ2-2; 12 bases are shared with TRBD2. Germline values: CDR1 MGHRA, CDR2 YSYEKL. The CDR3 runs to 21 residues. J was trimmed by 5 bases and V by 5 bases; bases with no gene match: 21. CDR3 bases: TGCGCCAGCAGCATTCAAACCTTGACTAGCGGGAGAGGGTTAGGAACCGGGGAGCTGTTTTTT. Amino acid sequence: CASSIQTLTSGRGLGTGELFF.

The chain combines TRBV7-2 with TRBJ2-4, with TRBD2 matching over 13 bases. Germline-derived CDR1 and CDR2 are SGHTA and FQGNSA. The CDR3 has 18 amino acids. The V gene end was trimmed by 5 bases and the J gene end by 0 bases; junction bases not matched to a gene: 7. The CDR3 DNA is TGTGCCAGCAGCACCCGGACTAGCGGGAGAGGAGCCAAAAACATTCAGTACTTC. It specifies CASSTRTSGRGAKNIQYF.

The DNA for the CDR3 is TGTGCCAGCAGCAAAGATCTTCCCAGGGGGGAGACCCAGTACTTC. Protein product: CASSKDLPRGETQYF. This sequence joins TRBV21-1 and TRBJ2-5; the D segment call TRBD1 is taken from the table without a DNA check. TRBV21-1 is an annotated pseudogene. This CDR3 is built from 15 residues.

The J gene is TRBJ2-3, the V gene TRBV5-8; TRBD1 matches at 11 bases. With V trimmed by 0 bases and J by 7 bases, 7 bases remained unmatched. This CDR3 is 16 amino acids long. Germline CDR1 SGHTS, CDR2 YDEGEE. The CDR3 loop is CASSLALGQGDHTQYF. As DNA, the CDR3 is TGTGCCAGCAGCTTGGCCTTGGGACAGGGGGATCATACGCAGTATTTT. Looking up the rest from reference TRBV5-8 and TRBJ2-3 gives the full variable domain: EAGVTQSPTHLIKTRGQQATLRCSPISGHTSVYWYQQALGLGLQFLLWYDEGEERNRGNFPPRFSGRQFPNYSSELNVNALELEDSALYLCASSLALGQGDHTQYFGPGTRLTVL.

The chain joins TRBV2 to TRBJ2-3, with a possible D match to TRBD1 (6 bases). The CDR3 has 12 amino acids. Trimming took 3 bases from V and 6 from J, leaving 7 bases between them. Per germline, CDR1 SNHLY and CDR2 FYNNEI. The DNA of the CDR3 is TGTGCCAGCAGTGACAGGGGCGATACGCAGTATTTT. This gives the protein CASSDRGDTQYF.

The sample holds a few counts of this clone. The CDR3: CATSRDPFLEQYF. As DNA, the CDR3 is TGTGCCACCAGCAGAGATCCCTTTCTGGAGCAGTACTTC. J is TRBJ2-7 and V is TRBV15; no clear D gene. Germline loops: CDR1 LNHNV, CDR2 YYDKDF (reference sequence). The CDR3 spans 13 residues. Trimming took 0 bases from V and 7 from J, leaving 10 bases between them. The complete variable domain, with remaining parts taken from reference TRBV15 and TRBJ2-7, reads DAMVIQNPRYQVTQFGKPVTLSCSQTLNHNVMYWYQQKSSQAPKLLFHYYDKDFNNEADTPDNFQSRRPNTSFCFLDIRSPGLGDTAMYLCATSRDPFLEQYFGPGTRLTVT.

In its sample, this clone was seen a few times. This rearrangement joins TRBV5-6 to TRBJ2-7; no reliable D call. CDR1 is SGHDT, CDR2 YYEEEE, per germline. Deletions cut 3 bases from V and 2 bases from J, with 6 bases between. The CDR3 covers 12 residues. CDR3 region: CASSSGPYEQYF. The CDR3 coding sequence is TGTGCCAGCAGCTCCGGGCCCTACGAGCAGTACTTC.

This clone was seen just once. The chain recombines TRBV7-8 with TRBJ2-7; unclear D gene. The CDR3 spans 11 residues. V dropped 4 bases and J dropped 7 bases, with 8 bases sitting between them. CDR1 and CDR2 (germline): SGHVS, FQNEAQ. CDR3 sequence (DNA): TGTGCCAGCAGCTACGGATGGGAGCAGTACTTC. It is translated as CASSYGWEQYF.

The chain is built from TRBV7-2 and TRBJ2-7, with 11 positions matching TRBD1. Germline CDR1 SGHTA, CDR2 FQGNSA. The CDR3 is made up of 14 amino acids. With V trimmed by 6 bases and J by 5 bases, 6 bases remained unmatched. As DNA, the CDR3 is TGTGCCAGCAGTCCGGACAGGGGGCGGGACGAGCAGTACTTC. Translated, it gives CASSPDRGRDEQYF. The whole variable domain, filled in from reference TRBV7-2 and TRBJ2-7, reads GAGVSQSPSNKVTEKGKDVELRCDPISGHTALYWYRQSLGQGLEFLIYFQGNSAPDKSGLPSDRFSAERTGGSVSTLTIQRTQQEDSAVYLCASSPDRGRDEQYFGPGTRLTVT.